These 10 T cell receptor beta chains were sequenced from one sample in a study of OX40 agonist ivuxolimab in advanced cancers. Measured with immunoSEQ multiplex PCR; TCRdb has only the in-frame clones, and not every one. The repertoire holds 11,000 or so clones, with 70% to 90% as singletons. Specimen: CD4+ or CD8+ T cells sorted from blood, collected in a trial of the OX40 agonist ivuxolimab. The origin of the receptors is an adult with an advanced solid tumor such as melanoma, head and neck, liver or kidney cancer.

By sample fraction, this clone is medium-sized (0.01 to 0.1%). The rearrangement links TRBV30 to TRBJ2-2; 7 bases are a match to TRBD2. This CDR3 comprises 15 residues. J lost 3 bases, V lost 1 base, and 5 bases had no gene match. Germline V gene sequence: CDR1 GTSNPN, CDR2 SVGIG (reference sequence). DNA of the CDR3: TGTGCCTGGAGTGGAGCGGGGTGGTACACCGGGGAGCTGTTTTTT. This gives the protein CAWSGAGWYTGELFF.

The J gene is TRBJ2-7, the V gene TRBV11-2, with 8 bases aligning to TRBD1. This CDR3 is built from 13 residues. With 6 bases clipped from V and 3 bases from J, the junction kept 4 bases outside the gene matches. The germline CDR1 and CDR2 sequences are SGHAT and FQNNGV. The CDR3 spells CASSFGQGYEQYF. DNA of the CDR3: TGTGCCAGCAGTTTTGGACAGGGCTACGAGCAGTACTTC. Drawing the rest from reference TRBV11-2 and TRBJ2-7, the complete variable domain is EAGVAQSPRYKIIEKRQSVAFWCNPISGHATLYWYQQILGQGPKLLIQFQNNGVVDDSQLPKDRFSAERLKGVDSTLKIQPAKLEDSAVYLCASSFGQGYEQYFGPGTRLTVT.

This clone was seen a handful of times. The chain employs TRBV19 and TRBJ1-1, with no clear D. With 2 bases removed from V and 3 bases from J, the gap between germline ends came to 13 bases. The CDR3 totals 15 residues. Germline V CDR1 and CDR2: LNHDA, SQIVND (reference sequence). CDR3 DNA: TGTGCCAGTAGTATAACTCTAAGGGCAGACACTGAAGCTTTCTTT. Its translation is CASSITLRADTEAFF.

This rearrangement joins TRBV10-1 to TRBJ1-4, with 8 bases fitting TRBD1. With V trimmed by 7 bases and J by 1 base, 17 bases remained unmatched. The CDR3 runs to 19 residues. Germline CDR1 is WNHNN and CDR2 is SYGVQD (reference sequence). As DNA, the CDR3 is TGCGCCAGCACCAAAGGACAGGGATGGAAGGGAGAAACTAATGAAAAACTGTTTTTT. Its protein is CASTKGQGWKGETNEKLFF.

CDR3 DNA sequence: TGCGCCAGCAGCCAAGAAACGGCAGGCCTCTCCTACGAGCAGTACTTC. Its protein is CASSQETAGLSYEQYF. The chain couples TRBV4-1 to TRBJ2-7; D gene uncertain. Germline loops: CDR1 MGHRA, CDR2 YSYEKL. The CDR3 contains 16 residues. V lost 0 bases and J 0 bases, leaving 12 bases between the germline ends.

V is TRBV27 and J is TRBJ1-2; D not certain. Germline V gene data show CDR1 as MNHEY and CDR2 as SMNVEV (reference sequence). V dropped 1 base and J dropped 5 bases, with 5 bases sitting between them. The CDR3 consists of 12 residues. For the CDR3, the DNA is TGTGCCAGCAGTTTATACGGTTATGGCTACACCTTC. Encoded protein: CASSLYGYGYTF.

The chain recombines TRBV11-2 with TRBJ2-1; 9 positions match TRBD2. From germline, CDR1 is SGHAT and CDR2 FQNNGV. Germline trimming cut 3 bases from V and 2 bases from J; bases unmatched to any gene: 5. The CDR3 contains 16 residues. CDR3: CASSFSGSQPYNEQFF. As DNA, the CDR3 is TGTGCCAGCAGCTTTAGCGGGAGTCAACCCTACAATGAGCAGTTCTTC.

V gene TRBV5-1 combines with J gene TRBJ1-5; D is possibly TRBD1 (6 bases). This CDR3 has 15 residues. V was trimmed by 4 bases and J by 6 bases, leaving 17 bases between them. Germline V gene lookup returns CDR1 SGHRS and CDR2 YFSETQ. The CDR3 nucleotides are TGCGCCAGCAGCGCGGGCCCGACAGGAGGTCAGCCCCAGCATTTT. Its protein is CASSAGPTGGQPQHF.

V and J are TRBV30 and TRBJ2-1; D ambiguous. Germline assignment: CDR1 GTSNPN and CDR2 SVGIG (reference sequence). The CDR3 contains 13 residues. Trimming stripped 8 bases from V and 6 bases from J, with 17 bases between. This CDR3 reads CALQIGSLNEQFF. CDR3 DNA sequence: TGTGCCCTCCAGATTGGCTCCCTCAATGAGCAGTTCTTC.

J is TRBJ2-5 and V is TRBV29-1; perhaps TRBD2 as D (5 bases). CDR1 and CDR2 (germline): SQVTM, ANQGSEA. V shed 1 base and J shed 3 bases, with 9 bases lying between them. The CDR3 spans 13 residues. This CDR3 is CSVEVGAKETQYF. The CDR3 DNA reads TGCAGCGTTGAAGTGGGAGCAAAAGAGACCCAGTACTTC.